This TCR beta chain was identified in a study of CD8 T cells in ankylosing spondylitis (dated by TCRdb to the late 2010s). Background for the entire study: The study set out to find disease-linked TCR variants by profiling T cell receptor beta repertoires in ankylosing spondylitis patients and healthy donors. In total, the full study cohort was made up of over a hundred healthy donors and some 26 ankylosing spondylitis patients. Peripheral blood samples were taken, and synovial fluid was additionally collected from ankylosing spondylitis patients. Overall study results and their limits: Some motif variants had previously been reported in the synovial fluid and blood of reactive arthritis patients, which suggests shared mechanisms of disease initiation. The disease-linked clones were reported as significantly enriched in matched synovial fluid samples from ankylosing spondylitis patients. Blood from ankylosing spondylitis patients appeared to be characterized by a TCR beta motif composed of 7 to 9 highly homologous amino acid variants. A CD8+ phenotype was shown by the disease-linked clones, which were found at relatively low frequencies in peripheral blood.

Data came from an Illumina HiSeq 2500. Quantitative 5'-RACE with molecular barcodes was used to prepare TCR beta libraries. Concerning the study's data processing: To identify disease-linked TCR variants, a new computational method was used, one built on a probabilistic model of VDJ rearrangement. TCRdb redid the processing of the public reads, applying fastp at Q25 and MiXCR, and retained in-frame beta chains. Identical CDR3 protein sequences are pooled into one entry, listed with their most common genes and DNA. TCRdb, not the original authors, processed these V and J calls. This sample lists about 130,000 distinct CDR3 sequences; roughly 6.6% were detected once. The ten largest clonotypes hold 10% to 15% of the sample. As concerns this clonotype: The specificity of this receptor is unknown. No qualities accompany the bases; no much larger clone lies one base away.

CDR3 length: 14 amino acids, cysteine to phenylalanine. Only the CDR3 region is kept as DNA, spanning 42 bases read in frame from base 1. The germline V gene encodes CDR1 SQVTM and CDR2 ANQGSEA. Trimming at the junction amounts to 3 bases on V and 3 bases on J, and the germline ends lie 14 bases apart. The sequence derives from a male donor with ankylosing spondylitis or in good health (not recorded which). The sample was blood, either unsorted or a sorted T cell fraction (not recorded which). The chain uses TRBV29-1 and TRBJ2-5, with TRBD2 perhaps the D gene, on 6 matching bases. CDR3 region: CSVERGSGKETQYF. The DNA is TGCAGCGTTGAGAGGGGTAGCGGAAAAGAGACCCAGTACTTC.